This TCR beta chain was recorded in a study of blood T cells in healthy people across ages. Combining a sample-barcoded 5' primer with a J-beta primer mix, a second PCR ran for 7 to 11 cycles. TCRdb passed the 5' RACE reads through MiXCR, listing each CDR3 protein once. The sample shows about 970,000 distinct CDR3 sequences, roughly 51% of them seen only once. The clonotype originates from a woman in her sixties in good health. The sample taken for sequencing was blood.

CDR3 nucleotide sequence: TGTGCCAGCGGGACAGCGGGAGGGCATTACAATGAGCAGTTCTTC. It encodes CASGTAGGHYNEQFF. V is TRBV6-2 or TRBV6-3 and J is TRBJ2-1; the match to TRBD2 covers 10 bases. Trimming took 8 bases from V and 4 from J; bases not matched to a gene: 8. Germline V gene lookup returns CDR1 MNHEY and CDR2 SVGEGT. CDR3 length: 15 amino acids.